This TCR beta chain was recorded in a study of CD8 T cells in Susac syndrome. V lost 3 bases and J 5 bases, leaving 11 bases between the germline ends. The germline V gene encodes CDR1 SEHNR and CDR2 FQNEAQ (reference sequence). The CDR3 length is 13 residues. When the RNA was reverse transcribed, random hexamers were used with an input of roughly 0.45 to 1 ug. TCR beta CDR3 was amplified by immunoSEQ covering 54 Vbeta and 13 Jbeta. One entry per CDR3 protein results from TCRdb running MiXCR on the immunoSEQ multiplex PCR reads. Counted here are approximately 110,000 distinct CDR3 sequences, just under 95% occurring once; the ten biggest clones make up more than 0.075%. High-throughput TCR beta sequencing covered peripheral CD8+ and CD4+ T cells. Both CD4+ and CD8+ T cells were negatively isolated, and TEMRA cells underwent FACS enrichment.

What was sequenced was CD4+ T cells from PBMCs. The chain has TRBV7-9 and TRBJ2-7, with TRBD1 as a possible D gene (5 bases). The source of this sequence is a human donor in good health. CDR3 residues: CASSFPGNHEQYF. CDR3 bases: TGTGCCAGCAGCTTCCCAGGGAACCACGAGCAGTACTTC.